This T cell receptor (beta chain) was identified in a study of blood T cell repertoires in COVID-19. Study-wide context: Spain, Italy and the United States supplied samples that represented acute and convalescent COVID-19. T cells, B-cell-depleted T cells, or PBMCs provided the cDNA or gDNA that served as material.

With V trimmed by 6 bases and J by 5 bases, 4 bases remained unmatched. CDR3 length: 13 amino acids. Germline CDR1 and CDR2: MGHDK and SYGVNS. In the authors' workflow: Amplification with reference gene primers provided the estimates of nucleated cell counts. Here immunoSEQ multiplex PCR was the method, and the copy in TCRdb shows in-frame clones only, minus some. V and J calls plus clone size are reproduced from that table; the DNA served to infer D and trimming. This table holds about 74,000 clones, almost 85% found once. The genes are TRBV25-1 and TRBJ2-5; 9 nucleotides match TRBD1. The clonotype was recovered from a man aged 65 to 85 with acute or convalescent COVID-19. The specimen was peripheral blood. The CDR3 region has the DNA TGTGCCAGCAGACAGGGGGCTAGGGAGACCCAGTACTTC. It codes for CASRQGARETQYF. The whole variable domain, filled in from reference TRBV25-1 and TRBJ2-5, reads EADIYQTPRYLVIGTGKKITLECSQTMGHDKMYWYQQDPGMELHLIHYSYGVNSTEKGDLSSESTVSRIRTEHFPLTLESARPSHTSQYLCASRQGARETQYFGPGTRLLVL.